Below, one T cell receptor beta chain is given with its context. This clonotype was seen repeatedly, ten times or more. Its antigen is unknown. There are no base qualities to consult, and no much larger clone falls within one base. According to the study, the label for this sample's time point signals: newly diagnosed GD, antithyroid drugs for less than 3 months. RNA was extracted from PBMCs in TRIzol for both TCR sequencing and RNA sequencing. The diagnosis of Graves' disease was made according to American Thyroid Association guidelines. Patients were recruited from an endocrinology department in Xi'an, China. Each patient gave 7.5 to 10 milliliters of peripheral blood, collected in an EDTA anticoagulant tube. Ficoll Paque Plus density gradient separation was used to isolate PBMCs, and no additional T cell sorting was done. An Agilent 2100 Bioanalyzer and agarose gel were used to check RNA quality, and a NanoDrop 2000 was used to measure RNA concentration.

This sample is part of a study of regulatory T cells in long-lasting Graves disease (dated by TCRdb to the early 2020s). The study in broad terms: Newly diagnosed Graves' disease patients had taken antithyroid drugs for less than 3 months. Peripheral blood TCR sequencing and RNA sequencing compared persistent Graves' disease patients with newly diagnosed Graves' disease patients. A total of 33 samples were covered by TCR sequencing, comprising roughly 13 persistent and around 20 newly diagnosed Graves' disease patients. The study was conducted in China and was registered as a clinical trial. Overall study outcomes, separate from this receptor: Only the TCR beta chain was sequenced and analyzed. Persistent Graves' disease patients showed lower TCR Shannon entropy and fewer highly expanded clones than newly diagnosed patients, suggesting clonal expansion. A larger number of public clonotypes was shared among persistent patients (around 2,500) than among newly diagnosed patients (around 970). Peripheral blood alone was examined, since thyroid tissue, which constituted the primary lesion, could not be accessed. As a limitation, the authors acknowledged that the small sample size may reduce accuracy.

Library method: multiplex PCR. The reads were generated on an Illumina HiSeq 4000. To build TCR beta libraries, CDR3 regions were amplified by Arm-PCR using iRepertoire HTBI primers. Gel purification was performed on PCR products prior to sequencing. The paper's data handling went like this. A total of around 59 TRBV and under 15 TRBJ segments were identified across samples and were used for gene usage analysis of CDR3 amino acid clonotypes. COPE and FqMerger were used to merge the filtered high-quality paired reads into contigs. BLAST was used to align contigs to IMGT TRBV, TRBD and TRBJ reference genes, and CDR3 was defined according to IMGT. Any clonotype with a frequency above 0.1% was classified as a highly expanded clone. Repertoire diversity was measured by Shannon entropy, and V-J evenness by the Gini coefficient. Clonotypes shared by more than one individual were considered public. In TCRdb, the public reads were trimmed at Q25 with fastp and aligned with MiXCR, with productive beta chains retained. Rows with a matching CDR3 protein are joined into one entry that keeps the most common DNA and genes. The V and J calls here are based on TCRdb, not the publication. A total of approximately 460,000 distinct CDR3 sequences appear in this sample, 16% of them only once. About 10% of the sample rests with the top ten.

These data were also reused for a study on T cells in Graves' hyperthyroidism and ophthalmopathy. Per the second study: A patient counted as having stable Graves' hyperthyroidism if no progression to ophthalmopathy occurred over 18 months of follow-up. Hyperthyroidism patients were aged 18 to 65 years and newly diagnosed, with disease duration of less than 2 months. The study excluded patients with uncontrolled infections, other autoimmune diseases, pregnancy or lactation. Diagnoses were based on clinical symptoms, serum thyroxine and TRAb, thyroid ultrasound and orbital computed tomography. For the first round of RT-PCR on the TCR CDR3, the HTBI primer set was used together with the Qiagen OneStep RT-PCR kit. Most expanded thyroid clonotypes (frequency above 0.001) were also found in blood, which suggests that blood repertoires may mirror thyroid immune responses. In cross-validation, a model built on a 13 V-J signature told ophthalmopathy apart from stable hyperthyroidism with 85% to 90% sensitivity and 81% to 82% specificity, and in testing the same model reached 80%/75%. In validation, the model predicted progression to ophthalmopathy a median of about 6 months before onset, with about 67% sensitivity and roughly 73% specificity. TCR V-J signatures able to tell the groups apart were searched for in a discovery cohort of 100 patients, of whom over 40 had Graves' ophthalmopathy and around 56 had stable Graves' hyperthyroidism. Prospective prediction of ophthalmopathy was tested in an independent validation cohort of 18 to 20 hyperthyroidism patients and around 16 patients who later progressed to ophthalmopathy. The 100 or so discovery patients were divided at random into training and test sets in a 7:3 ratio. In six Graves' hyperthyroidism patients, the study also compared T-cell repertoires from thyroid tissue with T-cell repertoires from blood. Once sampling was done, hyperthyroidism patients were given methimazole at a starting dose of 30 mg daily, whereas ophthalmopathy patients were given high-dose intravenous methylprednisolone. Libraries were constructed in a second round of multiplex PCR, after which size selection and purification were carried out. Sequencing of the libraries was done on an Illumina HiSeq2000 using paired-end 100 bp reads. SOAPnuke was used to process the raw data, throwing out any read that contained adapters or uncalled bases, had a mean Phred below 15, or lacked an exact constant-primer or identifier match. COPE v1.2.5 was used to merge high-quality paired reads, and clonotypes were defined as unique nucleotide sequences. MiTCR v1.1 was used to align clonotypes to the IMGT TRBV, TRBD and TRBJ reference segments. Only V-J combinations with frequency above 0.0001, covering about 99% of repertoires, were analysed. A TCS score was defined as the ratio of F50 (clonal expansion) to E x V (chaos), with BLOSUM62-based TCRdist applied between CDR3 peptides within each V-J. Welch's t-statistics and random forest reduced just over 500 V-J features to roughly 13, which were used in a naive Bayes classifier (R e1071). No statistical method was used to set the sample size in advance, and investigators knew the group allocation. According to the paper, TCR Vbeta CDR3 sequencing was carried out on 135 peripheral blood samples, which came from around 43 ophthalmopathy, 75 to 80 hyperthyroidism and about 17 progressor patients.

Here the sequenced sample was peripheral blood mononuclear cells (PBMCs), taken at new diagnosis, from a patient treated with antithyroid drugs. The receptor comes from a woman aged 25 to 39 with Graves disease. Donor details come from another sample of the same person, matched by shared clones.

The CDR3 is CAISVEGQPQHF. The base sequence is TGTGCCATCAGTGTTGAGGGCCAGCCCCAGCATTTT. The chain uses TRBV10-3 and TRBJ1-5, with the D gene uncertain. There are 12 amino acids in the CDR3, from cysteine to phenylalanine inclusive. Only CDR3 DNA is held: 36 bases, read in frame from base 1. The germline V gene gives CDR1 as ENHRY and CDR2 as SYGVKD. Between the V and J ends, shortened by 4 bases and 7 bases respectively, the junction contains 8 bases.